The sequence of this T cell receptor (beta chain) was determined in a study of neurological immune-mediated disorders. This clonotype has ten or more counts. Synthesis of cDNA was carried out by template-switch 5'RACE. The reaction used 10-nucleotide random UMIs. Each CDR3 protein is one row after TCRdb ran MiXCR on the 5' RACE reads. The sample records about 36,000 distinct CDR3 sequences, 10% being singletons. The specimen sequenced was PBMCs. The receptor's source is a woman in her thirties with HTLV-1-associated myelopathy (HAM/TSP).

CDR3 DNA sequence: TGTGCCAGCAGTTGGGGACTAGCGGGGGGCAGACTTATTGAGCAGTTCTTC. The encoded protein is CASSWGLAGGRLIEQFF. The rearrangement links TRBV27 to TRBJ2-1; TRBD2 matches 15 bases. V trimming: 4 bases; J trimming: 9 bases; junction bases outside the gene matches: 10. The CDR3 has 17 residues. Germline lookup yields CDR1 MNHEY and CDR2 SMNVEV (reference sequence).